A single sample is the source of the 22 T cell receptor beta chains below, sequenced in a study of regulatory T cells in long-lasting Graves disease. As to time point: newly diagnosed GD, antithyroid drugs for less than 3 months. PBMC RNA served as the TCR library source. Arm-PCR of CDR3 regions and iRepertoire HTBI primers were used to build TCR beta libraries. MiXCR was run by TCRdb on the multiplex PCR reads, yielding one entry per CDR3 protein. The data show around 420,000 distinct CDR3 sequences, about 15% seen once. The data also belong to a second study, concerning T cells in Graves' hyperthyroidism and ophthalmopathy.

Here the sequenced sample was peripheral blood mononuclear cells (PBMCs), taken at new diagnosis, from a patient treated with antithyroid drugs. These receptors were taken from a middle-aged woman with Graves disease.

The chain links TRBV20-1 to TRBJ1-6; 9 bases map to TRBD1. This CDR3 spans 14 amino acids. J was trimmed by 7 bases and V by 4 bases; bases with no gene match: 5. Germline loops: CDR1 DFQATT, CDR2 SNEGSKA (reference sequence). The CDR3 DNA follows: TGCAGTGCTAATAGACAGGGGGGGAATTCACCCCTCCACTTT. Translated: CSANRQGGNSPLHF.

There are many counts of this clonotype. This rearrangement joins TRBV5-1 to TRBJ2-7; 13 bases fit TRBD2. After removal of 7 bases from V and 4 bases from J, the junction contained 5 bases not matched to a gene. This CDR3 comprises 14 residues. Per germline, CDR1 SGHRS and CDR2 YFSETQ. In DNA, the CDR3 is TGCGCCAGCGGACGGACTAGCGGGAGTTACGAGCAGTACTTC. Translated: CASGRTSGSYEQYF.

A single count supports this clonotype. A much larger clone sits a single nucleotide away, making a read error possible. J is TRBJ2-3 and V is TRBV28, with 9 bases identical to TRBD1. Per the germline V gene, CDR1 is MDHEN and CDR2 is SYDVKM. The V and J ends lost 5 bases and 0 bases, in that order; junction bases with no gene match: 6. This CDR3 has 16 amino acids. CDR3 in DNA: TGTGCCAGCAGTCACCCGACAGGGGGGAGCACAGATACGCAGTATTTT. Protein: CASSHPTGGSTDTQYF.

This clonotype occurred many times. The gene calls are TRBV30 and TRBJ2-2, with 7 nucleotides matching TRBD1. Trimming cost V 2 bases and J 4 bases; bases outside gene matches: 4. The germline V gene has CDR1 GTSNPN and CDR2 SVGIG (reference sequence). The CDR3 loop spans 14 amino acids. CDR3 loop: CAWSSRDSTGELFF. The CDR3 bases are TGTGCCTGGAGTAGCCGGGACAGCACCGGGGAGCTGTTTTTT.

The chain carries TRBV7-2 and TRBJ2-1, with 12 bases matching TRBD2. The CDR3 has 16 amino acids. From germline, CDR1 is SGHTA and CDR2 FQGNSA. Trimming took 5 bases from V and 2 from J; bases not matched to a gene: 4. The CDR3 DNA is TGTGCCAGCAGCACGACTAGCGGGAGTGCCTACAATGAGCAGTTCTTC. This translates into CASSTTSGSAYNEQFF. Variable domain in full (rest from reference TRBV7-2 and TRBJ2-1): GAGVSQSPSNKVTEKGKDVELRCDPISGHTALYWYRQSLGQGLEFLIYFQGNSAPDKSGLPSDRFSAERTGGSVSTLTIQRTQQEDSAVYLCASSTTSGSAYNEQFFGPGTRLTVL.

The chain recombines TRBV3-1 with TRBJ2-1; 10 nucleotides line up with TRBD2. Germline CDR1 reads LGHDT; CDR2 reads YNNKEL (reference sequence). CDR3 length: 16 residues. After removal of 5 bases from V and 1 base from J, the junction contained 5 bases not matched to a gene. CDR3 coding DNA: TGTGCCAGCAGCGCCAGGACTAGCGGATCCTACAATGAGCAGTTCTTC. It translates to CASSARTSGSYNEQFF.

In this sample, this clonotype turned up many times. The chain recombines TRBV7-2 with TRBJ1-1; weak D call: TRBD1 (5 bases). The CDR3 is 15 residues long. Germline CDR1 SGHTA, CDR2 FQGNSA. V dropped 1 base and J dropped 2 bases, with 11 bases sitting between them. CDR3 in DNA: TGTGCCAGCAGCTTAGTGGGAGGGGCCAACACTGAAGCTTTCTTT. It yields the protein CASSLVGGANTEAFF.

This rearrangement joins TRBV20-1 to TRBJ2-1, with a weak D call TRBD2 (6 bases). The CDR3 loop spans 15 amino acids. Germline V CDR1 and CDR2: DFQATT, SNEGSKA (reference sequence). Deletions cut 2 bases from V and 5 bases from J, with 16 bases between. The CDR3 sequence: CSARSPAGNNNEQFF. The CDR3 region has the DNA TGCAGTGCTAGAAGCCCCGCGGGGAACAACAATGAGCAGTTCTTC.

In regard to this clonotype: This likely stems from a read error, as it lies one base from a far larger clone. The chain has TRBV3-1 and TRBJ2-1; 11 bases match TRBD1. This CDR3 spans 15 amino acids. The ends lost 7 bases at V and 5 bases at J; junction bases unmatched: 7. Germline assignment: CDR1 LGHDT and CDR2 YNNKEL (reference sequence). For the CDR3, the DNA is TGTGCCAGCAACCCGGACAGGGGGCTGAACAATGAGCAGTTCTTC. It specifies CASNPDRGLNNEQFF.

This clonotype was seen at least ten times. This chain links TRBV19 with TRBJ1-4; 9 bases fit TRBD1. The CDR3 is 14 amino acids. Germline CDR1 reads LNHDA; CDR2 reads SQIVND (reference sequence). V gave up 3 bases and J gave up 5 bases; unmatched junction bases: 1. CDR3: CASSMDRGNEKLFF. As DNA, the CDR3 is TGTGCCAGTAGTATGGACAGGGGCAATGAAAAACTGTTTTTT.

This clonotype was counted between two and nine times. The gene calls are TRBV19 and TRBJ2-2, with D uncertain. Trimming left V 7 bases short and J 6 bases short, with 12 bases between. Germline-derived CDR1 and CDR2 are LNHDA and SQIVND (reference sequence). The CDR3 loop spans 13 amino acids. DNA for the CDR3: TGTGCCAGTACGGATTGGTTCTCCGGGGAGCTGTTTTTT. Its protein is CASTDWFSGELFF.

V is TRBV7-9 and J is TRBJ1-5; 9 nucleotides line up with TRBD1. The V gene end was trimmed by 4 bases and the J gene end by 4 bases; junction bases not matched to a gene: 8. CDR1 SEHNR and CDR2 FQNEAQ come from the germline V gene (reference sequence). The CDR3 has 16 amino acids. This CDR3 is CASSSTGGRKNQPQHF. CDR3 coding DNA: TGTGCCAGCAGCTCGACAGGGGGGCGGAAAAATCAGCCCCAGCATTTT.

The V gene is TRBV7-2, the J gene TRBJ1-4; D may be TRBD1 (6 bases). The CDR3 contains 16 residues. Germline CDR1 and CDR2: SGHTA and FQGNSA. Trimming left V 5 bases short and J 8 bases short, with 21 bases between. The CDR3 sequence: CASSPRGGARQEKLFF. The CDR3 region has the DNA TGTGCCAGCAGCCCGAGAGGGGGGGCCAGGCAGGAAAAACTGTTTTTT.

The chain couples TRBV24-1 to TRBJ2-3, with D tentatively TRBD1 (5 bases). The CDR3 extends over 15 amino acids. V gave up 3 bases and J gave up 2 bases, with 11 bases separating them. The germline CDR1 and CDR2 sequences are KGHDR and SFDVKD. The CDR3 sequence: CATSDPSGLTDTQYF. The CDR3 DNA is TGTGCCACCAGTGATCCGTCAGGGCTCACAGATACGCAGTATTTT.

There are many counts of this clonotype. The J gene is TRBJ2-1, the V gene TRBV7-6; unclear D gene. The CDR3 has 15 residues. V was shortened by 2 bases and J by 7 bases, with 15 bases between the two germline ends. Germline CDR1 is SGHVS and CDR2 is FNYEAQ. Written as DNA, the CDR3 is TGTGCCAGCAGCTTATGGTCATATGGCCCTAATGAGCAGTTCTTC. Encoded protein: CASSLWSYGPNEQFF. The whole variable domain, remainder taken from reference TRBV7-6 and TRBJ2-1, is GAGVSQSPRYKVTKRGQDVALRCDPISGHVSLYWYRQALGQGPEFLTYFNYEAQQDKSGLPNDRFSAERPEGSISTLTIQRTEQRDSAMYRCASSLWSYGPNEQFFGPGTRLTVL.

A few counts support this clonotype. The CDR3 coding sequence is TGTGCCAGCTCACTCCAACGGACAGGGGACAATCAGCCCCAGCATTTT. Translation: CASSLQRTGDNQPQHF. The chain has TRBV18 and TRBJ1-5, with 9 positions matching TRBD1. The trim removed 4 bases at V and 3 bases at J, leaving 7 bases unmatched. The CDR3 covers 16 residues. Per germline, CDR1 KGHSH and CDR2 LQKENI. The full variable domain, completed using reference TRBV18 and TRBJ1-5, is NAGVMQNPRHLVRRRGQEARLRCSPMKGHSHVYWYRQLPEEGLKFMVYLQKENIIDESGMPKERFSAEFPKEGPSILRIQQVVRGDSAAYFCASSLQRTGDNQPQHFGDGTRLSIL.

This clonotype was counted ten times or more. This chain links TRBV29-1 with TRBJ2-1, with a possible D match to TRBD2 (6 bases). Germline V gene data show CDR1 as SQVTM and CDR2 as ANQGSEA. Trimming removed 1 base from V and 5 bases from J, with 15 bases in between. The length of the CDR3 is 15 residues. CDR3 residues: CSVEGLREQDNEQFF. CDR3 nucleotide sequence: TGCAGCGTTGAAGGCCTACGGGAGCAGGACAATGAGCAGTTCTTC.

The sample holds many counts of this clonotype. This rearrangement joins TRBV7-2 to TRBJ2-7, with 9 bases that match TRBD2. Germline V gene lookup returns CDR1 SGHTA and CDR2 FQGNSA. J lost 2 bases, V lost 4 bases, and 0 bases had no gene match. The CDR3 covers 13 residues. This CDR3 reads CASSSSGTYEQYF. In DNA, the CDR3 is TGTGCCAGCAGCTCTAGCGGGACCTACGAGCAGTACTTC.

The sample holds a few counts of this clonotype. A much larger clone lies one base from this, so it may be a read error. The chain recombines TRBV27 with TRBJ2-5, with D tentatively TRBD1 (6 bases). CDR1 and CDR2 (germline): MNHEY, SMNVEV (reference sequence). Deletions cut 6 bases from V and 2 bases from J, with 7 bases between. CDR3 length: 12 residues. The CDR3 DNA reads as TGTGCCAGCAGGGACAGACAAGAGACCCAGTACTTC. It is translated as CASRDRQETQYF.

In its sample, this clonotype was seen many times. The rearrangement uses TRBV11-3 and TRBJ2-1; TRBD1 aligns across 11 bases. Germline CDR1 and CDR2: SGHNT and YENEEA. This CDR3 region has 15 residues. Trimming took 0 bases from V and 7 from J; bases not matched to a gene: 2. The chain's CDR3 is CASSLDGTGGNEQFF. DNA of the CDR3: TGTGCCAGCAGCTTAGATGGGACAGGGGGGAATGAGCAGTTCTTC. The entire variable domain, with the rest obtained from reference TRBV11-3 and TRBJ2-1, is as follows: EAGVVQSPRYKIIEKKQPVAFWCNPISGHNTLYWYLQNLGQGPELLIRYENEEAVDDSQLPKDRFSAERLKGVDSTLKIQPAELGDSAVYLCASSLDGTGGNEQFFGPGTRLTVL.

This clonotype appeared a few times. The rearrangement joins TRBV7-2 to TRBJ2-3; no clear D gene. The CDR3 covers 16 residues. Germline V gene data show CDR1 as SGHTA and CDR2 as FQGNSA. V lost 5 bases and J 3 bases, leaving 18 bases between the germline ends. CDR3 sequence: CASSVERWAETDTQYF. The DNA of the CDR3 is TGTGCCAGCAGCGTAGAAAGGTGGGCCGAAACAGATACGCAGTATTTT.

Many counts were recorded for this clonotype. The chain uses TRBV11-2 and TRBJ2-3; maybe TRBD1 (5 bases). CDR1 SGHAT and CDR2 FQNNGV come from the germline V gene. The CDR3 contains 18 residues. The V and J ends lost 4 bases and 0 bases respectively, with 20 bases between them. The DNA of the CDR3 is TGTGCCAGCAGCTGGTGGGGTCTAGTGCCAGGGAGCACAGATACGCAGTATTTT. Its protein product is CASSWWGLVPGSTDTQYF.